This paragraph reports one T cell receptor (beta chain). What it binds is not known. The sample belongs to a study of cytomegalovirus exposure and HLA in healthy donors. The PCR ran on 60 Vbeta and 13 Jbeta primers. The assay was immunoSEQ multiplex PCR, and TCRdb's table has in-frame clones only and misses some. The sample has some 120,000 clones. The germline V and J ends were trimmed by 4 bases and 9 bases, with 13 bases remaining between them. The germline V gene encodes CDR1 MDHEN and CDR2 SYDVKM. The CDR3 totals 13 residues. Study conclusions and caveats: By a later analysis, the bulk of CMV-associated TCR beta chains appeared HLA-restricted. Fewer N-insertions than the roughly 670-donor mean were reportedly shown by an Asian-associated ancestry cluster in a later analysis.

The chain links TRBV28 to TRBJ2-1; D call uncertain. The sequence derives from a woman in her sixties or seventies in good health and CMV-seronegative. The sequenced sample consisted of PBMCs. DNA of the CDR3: TGTGCCAGCAGTTATGGGCCAGAGATTGAGCAGTTCTTC. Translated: CASSYGPEIEQFF.